The 14 T cell receptor beta chains below come from one sample, sequenced in a study of blood T cell repertoires in COVID-19. Method: immunoSEQ multiplex PCR; TCRdb's copy keeps in-frame clones and lacks some. Of roughly 200,000 clones detected, approximately 85% appear once; the ten largest clones hold under 9.5%. The sample was peripheral blood. Receptor source: a woman between 55 and 75 years old with acute or convalescent COVID-19.

The genes are TRBV7-6 and TRBJ1-3, with D hard to call. The V and J ends lost 0 bases and 9 bases respectively, with 6 bases between them. Germline CDR1 SGHVS, CDR2 FNYEAQ. The CDR3 totals 12 residues. CDR3: CASSLAVGTIYF. CDR3 DNA: TGTGCCAGCAGCTTAGCGGTCGGCACCATATATTTT. The complete variable domain, with remaining parts taken from reference TRBV7-6 and TRBJ1-3, reads GAGVSQSPRYKVTKRGQDVALRCDPISGHVSLYWYRQALGQGPEFLTYFNYEAQQDKSGLPNDRFSAERPEGSISTLTIQRTEQRDSAMYRCASSLAVGTIYFGEGSWLTVV.

The V and J genes are TRBV10-2 and TRBJ2-7, with D uncertain. V lost 0 bases and J lost 2, with 11 bases in between. The CDR3 runs 15 residues. Germline CDR1 reads WSHSY; CDR2 reads SAAADI. The CDR3 protein is CASSESELPPYEQYF. As DNA, the CDR3 is TGCGCCAGCAGTGAGTCGGAGCTTCCCCCCTACGAGCAGTACTTC.

The chain carries TRBV29-1 and TRBJ2-1; D remains ambiguous. Trimming removed 3 bases from V and 6 bases from J, with 6 bases in between. The CDR3 runs to 11 residues. The V gene's germline CDR1 is SQVTM and CDR2 ANQGSEA. The CDR3 coding sequence is TGCAGCGTTGACCGGAGCAATGAGCAGTTCTTC. Translated: CSVDRSNEQFF.

This clone was seen once. This sequence joins TRBV12-3 or TRBV12-4 and TRBJ1-2, with D possibly TRBD1 on 6 matching bases. Trimming removed 2 bases from V and 6 bases from J, with 10 bases in between. The CDR3 spans 13 residues. CDR3 in amino acids: CASSLRGRNGYTF. The CDR3, as DNA: TGTGCCAGCAGTTTAAGGGGGAGAAATGGCTACACCTTC.

V gene TRBV6-5 combines with J gene TRBJ1-1; D is ambiguous. CDR1 and CDR2 (germline): MNHEY, SVGAGI. This CDR3 contains 14 residues. Trimming took 9 bases from V and 3 from J, leaving 17 bases between them. The DNA of the CDR3 is TGTGCCAGTAGTCACGGGAACGTGTACACTGAAGCTTTCTTT. Translation gives CASSHGNVYTEAFF.

V is TRBV15 and J is TRBJ1-1, with D perhaps TRBD1 (5 bases). CDR3 length: 16 residues. Trimming shortened V by 0 bases and J by 2 bases, and 13 bases separated the two germline ends. Per germline, CDR1 LNHNV and CDR2 YYDKDF (reference sequence). The DNA of the CDR3 is TGTGCCACCAGCAGAGATTACACAGGTACTAACACTGAAGCTTTCTTT. Translating gives CATSRDYTGTNTEAFF.

The chain uses TRBV28 and TRBJ2-7; TRBD2 might be the D (6 bases). This CDR3 is 15 amino acids long. With 3 bases removed from V and 1 base from J, the gap between germline ends came to 13 bases. The germline V gene has CDR1 MDHEN and CDR2 SYDVKM. CDR3 DNA: TGTGCCAGCAGTTTCATGGGAGGTATTTCCTACGAGCAGTACTTC. This codes for CASSFMGGISYEQYF.

The rearrangement uses TRBV9 and TRBJ2-2, with 8 bases lining up with TRBD1. This CDR3 comprises 15 residues. Trimming took 3 bases from V and 6 from J; bases not matched to a gene: 7. Germline lookup yields CDR1 SGDLS and CDR2 YYNGEE. Here the CDR3 reads CASSAQGARAGELFF. Here the CDR3 DNA reads TGTGCCAGCAGCGCCCAGGGGGCGAGGGCCGGGGAGCTGTTTTTT.

The V gene is TRBV28, the J gene TRBJ2-1; D may be TRBD1 (6 bases). Per germline, CDR1 MDHEN and CDR2 SYDVKM. This CDR3 spans 14 amino acids. The V gene lost 7 bases and the J gene lost 6 bases, with 16 bases spanning the gap. CDR3 nucleotide sequence: TGTGCCAGCACAGGGGCAGGGCCAGCCAATGAGCAGTTCTTC. Translating gives CASTGAGPANEQFF.

This clone was counted a few times. At one boundary the junction diverges from the germline segment, which might be a read error. The chain uses TRBV7-7 and TRBJ2-2; no firm D call. Germline lookup yields CDR1 SSHAT and CDR2 FNYEAQ (reference sequence). The CDR3 runs to 12 residues. The CDR3 DNA is TGTGCTAGCAGCAGCACTCCCGGGGAGCTGTTTTTT. It specifies CASSSTPGELFF. The full variable domain, completed using reference TRBV7-7 and TRBJ2-2, is GAGVSQSPRYKVTKRGQDVTLRCDPISSHATLYWYQQALGQGPEFLTYFNYEAQPDKSGLPSDRFSAERPEGSISTLTIQRTEQRDSAMYRCASSSTPGELFFGEGSRLTVL.

J is TRBJ1-4 and V is TRBV2; the D gene is possibly TRBD1 (6 bases). CDR3 length: 15 residues. CDR1 is SNHLY and CDR2 is FYNNEI in the germline V gene. V lost 3 bases and J lost 3, with 11 bases in between. The CDR3 DNA follows: TGTGCCAGCAGTGATACAGGGTCAGCTAATGAAAAACTGTTTTTT. This encodes CASSDTGSANEKLFF.

This chain joins TRBV10-1 and TRBJ2-1; TRBD2 aligns across 8 bases. The trim removed 6 bases at V and 4 bases at J, leaving 14 bases unmatched. Germline V gives CDR1 WNHNN, CDR2 SYGVQD (reference sequence). The CDR3 is made up of 17 amino acids. CDR3: CASSATLPGLEYNEQFF. The CDR3 nucleotides are TGCGCCAGCAGCGCAACGCTACCGGGACTAGAGTACAATGAGCAGTTCTTC.

This chain joins TRBV19 and TRBJ1-2, with 7 bases identical to TRBD1. Germline V gene data show CDR1 as LNHDA and CDR2 as SQIVND (reference sequence). This CDR3 spans 14 amino acids. The V segment lost 6 bases and the J segment 0 bases; nucleotides outside the gene matches: 4. CDR3 DNA: TGTGCCAGTAGAGGGACAGCTACTAACTATGGCTACACCTTC. Translation: CASRGTATNYGYTF.

The chain recombines TRBV3-1 (or the pseudogene TRBV3-2) with TRBJ1-1; no definite D call. The V end was cut by 5 bases, the J end by 7 bases, with 14 bases between. This CDR3 is built from 13 residues. The germline CDR1 and CDR2 sequences are LGHDT and YNNKEL (reference sequence). CDR3: CASSSGGRGEAFF. The CDR3 DNA follows: TGTGCCAGCAGCTCAGGAGGGCGGGGTGAAGCTTTCTTT.